Sequencing of this T cell receptor (beta chain) was carried out in a study of CD8 T cells in Susac syndrome. Study overall: Susac syndrome patients were untreated, on corticosteroids with some adding intravenous immunoglobulin, or on intravenous immunoglobulin only.

CD8+ and CD4+ T cells from blood underwent TCR beta sequencing, which was carried out in a high-throughput format. Purification of the CD8+ and CD4+ T cells relied on negative isolation, and TEMRA cells underwent FACS enrichment. Germline V CDR1 and CDR2: SEHNR, FQNEAQ (reference sequence). The CDR3 covers 16 residues. With 1 base removed from V and 0 bases from J, the gap between germline ends came to 12 bases. The RNA, about 0.45 to 1 ug, was put through reverse transcription using random hexamers. TCR beta CDR3 was amplified by immunoSEQ covering 54 Vbeta and 13 Jbeta. TCRdb redid the calling of the immunoSEQ multiplex PCR reads with MiXCR, one entry per CDR3 protein. The sample holds about 150,000 distinct CDR3 sequences; approximately 96% are singletons and the top ten take roughly 0.16%.

The J gene is TRBJ2-5, the V gene TRBV7-9, with D possibly being TRBD1 (6 bases). The sequence was collected from a human donor with Susac syndrome. The sample consisted of CD4+ T cells from PBMCs. The CDR3 loop is CASSLGFRDNQETQYF. CDR3 DNA sequence: TGTGCCAGCAGCTTAGGATTCCGGGACAACCAAGAGACCCAGTACTTC.